In its sample, the clone carrying this T cell receptor beta chain was seen many times. At one end, the junction sequence differs from germline, possibly due to a read error. Time point denoted: before trial treatment. Administered to the donors were nivolumab, ipilimumab, aspirin, low-dose cyclophosphamide and low-dose radiotherapy. Gene-specific TRAV and TRBV primers were used for first-strand cDNA, covering alpha and beta chains. With a constant-region primer and a V-primer adapter, TCRs were subjected to roughly 20 PCR cycles of amplification. TCRdb independently ran MiXCR on the reads; one entry per CDR3 protein. The repertoire has under 90,000 distinct CDR3 sequences, 18% of them found once; the top ten carry roughly 2.8%. The CDR3 runs 15 residues. Germline V gives CDR1 PRHDT, CDR2 FYEKMQ (reference sequence). This record belongs to a study of low-dose radiotherapy and immunotherapy resistance in tumors. Overall study context: Dosing for Cohort 2 consisted of 1 Gy per fraction every two weeks, reaching a total of 13 Gy over 26 weeks. A dose of 300 mg of oral aspirin was taken by patients daily for four cycles from cycle 1 day 1.

The chain combines TRBV13 with TRBJ1-1; no firm D call. The source was PBMCs, collected before treatment. This TCR derives from a male donor with prostate cancer. This chain's CDR3 is CASSLGGSALPEGFF. The CDR3 DNA follows: TGTGCCAGCAGCTTAGGGGGCAGCGCCCTACCGGAAGGTTTCTTT. Drawing the rest from reference TRBV13 and TRBJ1-1, the complete variable domain is AAGVIQSPRHLIKEKRETATLKCYPIPRHDTVYWYQQGPGQDPQFLISFYEKMQSDKGSIPDRFSAQQFSDYHSELNMSSLELGDSALYFCASSLGGSALPEGFFGQGTRLTVV.